This TCR beta chain was identified in a study of identical twins. Findings and caveats of the study: Low generation-probability sequences were in excess among twin-shared out-of-frame alpha sequences. Models, which agreed with sharing between unrelated individuals, nonetheless underestimated the out-of-frame TCR alpha sharing seen in monozygotic twins.

Details on this clonotype: Its cognate antigen is unknown.

TCRdb ran MiXCR on the 5' RACE reads and lists one entry per CDR3 protein. In the table there are approximately 700,000 distinct CDR3 sequences, around 6.1% of which are singletons. V dropped 5 bases and J dropped 6 bases, with 16 bases sitting between them. The CDR3 has 14 residues. The sequence derives from a man aged 18 to 29 in good health. The sample taken for sequencing was naive T cells sorted from blood. The genes are TRBV12-3 or TRBV12-4 and TRBJ1-1; D gene ambiguous. The CDR3 DNA is TGTGCCAGCAGTCCCACGCGGGGAGATGCTGAAGCTTTCTTT. Its translation: CASSPTRGDAEAFF.